The 16 T cell receptor beta chains presented below share a single source sample, sequenced in a study of blood T cell repertoires in COVID-19. Profiled with immunoSEQ multiplex PCR; TCRdb holds only in-frame clones, not every one. The sample shows approximately 69,000 clones, about 80% of them seen only once. Sequenced input: peripheral blood. Source of these receptors: a man in his forties or fifties with COVID-19, enrolled during active disease.

This rearrangement joins TRBV6-1 to TRBJ1-2; D not resolved. The CDR3 is 17 amino acids. V lost 2 bases, J lost 2 bases, and 18 bases lay in between. Per the germline V gene, CDR1 is MNHNS and CDR2 is SASEGT. The CDR3 nucleotides read TGTGCCAGCAGTGAATCTCCTGGAATCCCGGGGAACTATGGCTACACCTTC. This gives the protein CASSESPGIPGNYGYTF.

The rearrangement links TRBV2 to TRBJ2-2; 8 bases map to TRBD1. The CDR3 runs to 14 residues. Trimming cost V 7 bases and J 7 bases; bases outside gene matches: 8. Germline CDR1 reads SNHLY; CDR2 reads FYNNEI. The CDR3 nucleotides read TGTGCCAGCATATTGGGACAGGCTTACGGGGAGCTGTTTTTT. It specifies CASILGQAYGELFF.

The chain carries TRBV11-2 and TRBJ2-7; tentatively, D is TRBD2 (5 bases). V was clipped by 2 bases and J by 5 bases, with 10 bases between them. CDR3 length: 13 residues. Germline V gives CDR1 SGHAT, CDR2 FQNNGV. CDR3 nucleotide sequence: TGTGCCAGCAGCTTATTCGAGGGCCACGAGCAGTACTTC. It is translated as CASSLFEGHEQYF.

This sequence joins TRBV7-2 and TRBJ2-6; 9 nucleotides align to TRBD1. CDR3 length equals 14 residues. The germline CDR1 and CDR2 sequences are SGHTA and FQGNSA. J gave up 7 bases and V 5 bases, and 3 bases lay outside the gene matches. The chain's CDR3 is CASSTGGAANVLTF. The CDR3 nucleotides read TGTGCCAGCAGCACAGGGGGCGCAGCCAACGTCCTGACTTTC.

The rearrangement links TRBV2 to TRBJ2-3, with 15 nucleotides matching TRBD2. V lost 11 bases to trimming and J lost 4 bases; unmatched junction nucleotides: 4. Germline V gene data show CDR1 as SNHLY and CDR2 as FYNNEI. This CDR3 is built from 14 residues. CDR3 residues: CAVGTSGGPDTQYF. In DNA, the CDR3 is TGTGCCGTCGGGACTAGCGGGGGGCCAGATACGCAGTATTTT.

Concerning this clone: One end of the junction varies from germline; a read error may be responsible. The CDR3 here is CASSLAAGGYSSPLHF. The CDR3 coding sequence is TGCGCCAGCAGCTTGGCGGCAGGGGGTTATAGTTCACCCCTCCACTTT. This chain connects TRBV5-1 to TRBJ1-6; TRBD1 matches 7 bases. The CDR3 spans 16 residues. CDR1 is SGHRS, CDR2 YFSETQ, per germline.

This chain links TRBV24-1 with TRBJ2-2; 8 bases line up with TRBD1. The germline V gene has CDR1 KGHDR and CDR2 SFDVKD. V lost 7 bases to trimming and J lost 1 base; unmatched junction nucleotides: 7. This CDR3 region has 16 residues. In DNA form, the CDR3 reads TGTGCCACCAGCGGAGCCGGGACAGGGAACACCGGGGAGCTGTTTTTT. This gives the protein CATSGAGTGNTGELFF.

The V call is TRBV6-2 or TRBV6-3, the J call TRBJ2-7, with TRBD1 as a possible D gene (5 bases). The V end was cut by 5 bases, the J end by 6 bases, with 11 bases between. CDR1 is MNHEY and CDR2 is SVGEGT in the germline V gene. This CDR3 has 12 amino acids. The CDR3 loop reads CASSKTALEQYF. CDR3 coding DNA: TGTGCCAGCAGTAAGACAGCACTCGAGCAGTACTTC.

The chain has TRBV15 and TRBJ2-5; D is unresolved. V lost 4 bases and J lost 2, with 11 bases in between. The germline gives CDR1 LNHNV, CDR2 YYDKDF (reference sequence). This CDR3 has 14 residues. CDR3 protein: CATSTAPRQETQYF. CDR3 coding DNA: TGTGCCACCAGCACTGCGCCAAGACAAGAGACCCAGTACTTC.

The chain combines TRBV9 with TRBJ1-2; D possibly corresponds to TRBD1 (6 bases). With 4 bases removed from V and 5 bases from J, the gap between germline ends came to 12 bases. Looked up from germline, CDR1 is SGDLS and CDR2 is YYNGEE. The CDR3 is 13 amino acids. The CDR3 bases are TGTGCCAGCAGCCCATTACAGGGTTATGGCTACACCTTC. The encoded protein is CASSPLQGYGYTF. The complete variable domain, with remaining parts taken from reference TRBV9 and TRBJ1-2, reads DSGVTQTPKHLITATGQRVTLRCSPRSGDLSVYWYQQSLDQGLQFLIQYYNGEERAKGNILERFSAQQFPDLHSELNLSSLELGDSALYFCASSPLQGYGYTFGSGTRLTVV.

The chain uses TRBV11-2 and TRBJ2-7, with D perhaps TRBD2 (5 bases). This CDR3 is built from 14 residues. Trimming took off 3 bases at V and 4 bases at J, with 13 bases between the two ends. In germline, CDR1 is SGHAT, CDR2 FQNNGV. The CDR3 nucleotides read TGTGCCAGCAGCTTTAGCGACGACGGTTACGAGCAGTACTTC. Protein: CASSFSDDGYEQYF.

The gene calls are TRBV7-9 and TRBJ1-2; D remains unclear. The CDR3 spans 12 residues. V gave up 3 bases and J gave up 6 bases, with 8 bases separating them. In germline, CDR1 is SEHNR, CDR2 FQNEAQ (reference sequence). As DNA, the CDR3 is TGTGCCAGCAGCTTTACAGTTGATGGCTACACCTTC. Protein product: CASSFTVDGYTF.

The V call is TRBV18, the J call TRBJ2-5; maybe TRBD2 (7 bases). Germline V lookup: CDR1 KGHSH, CDR2 LQKENI. The CDR3 loop spans 15 amino acids. Trimming removed 2 bases from V and 5 bases from J, with 15 bases in between. The CDR3 is CASSPEGGPQETQYF. CDR3 nucleotide sequence: TGTGCCAGCTCACCAGAGGGGGGGCCGCAGGAGACCCAGTACTTC.

The chain employs TRBV3-1 (or the pseudogene TRBV3-2) and TRBJ2-6, with 11 nucleotides matching TRBD1. The V gene's germline CDR1 is LGHDT and CDR2 YNNKEL (reference sequence). The trim removed 4 bases at V and 2 bases at J, leaving 7 bases unmatched. The CDR3 extends over 18 amino acids. The CDR3 loop is CASSLSWTGGAGANVLTF. In nucleotides, the CDR3 is TGTGCCAGCAGCCTAAGCTGGACAGGGGGCGCTGGGGCCAACGTCCTGACTTTC.

This chain connects TRBV6-9 to TRBJ1-2; D ambiguous. From germline, CDR1 is MNHGY and CDR2 SVAAGI. This CDR3 contains 9 residues. V lost 7 bases, J lost 10 bases, and 7 bases lay in between. The CDR3 DNA follows: TGTGCCAGCATTGGCTTCTACACCTTC. Translation gives CASIGFYTF.

CDR3 residues: CATSDSASGEQYF. The CDR3 DNA reads TGTGCCACCAGTGATTCTGCATCGGGCGAGCAGTACTTC. J is TRBJ2-7 and V is TRBV24-1, with D uncertain. This CDR3 region has 13 residues. Germline V lookup: CDR1 KGHDR, CDR2 SFDVKD. The V gene lost 2 bases and the J gene lost 6 bases, with 10 bases spanning the gap.